A single sample is the source of the 9 T cell receptor beta chains below, sequenced in a study of blood T cell repertoires in COVID-19 (dated by TCRdb to 2020 to 2022). The library was obtained by the immunoSEQ multiplex PCR assay. In its TCRdb copy, this immuneACCESS table keeps in-frame sequences only and misses some clones. Where compared with another copy, unresolved V genes explain less than half of these, and the others have no known cause. Here the sample has 140,000 to 150,000 clones; 75% to 90% occur a single time. The leading ten clones occupy 8% of the sample. Sequencing was carried out using peripheral blood. All receptors come from an older woman with COVID-19, enrolled during active disease.

This chain links TRBV5-4 with TRBJ2-5; 10 nucleotides agree with TRBD1. Trimming removed 0 bases from V and 5 bases from J; junction bases left unmatched: 7. Germline CDR1 SGHNT, CDR2 YYREEE (reference sequence). This CDR3 spans 16 amino acids. The CDR3 coding sequence is TGTGCCAGCAGCTTGGATGTGGGGACAGGGGTGGAGACCCAGTACTTC. Translating it yields CASSLDVGTGVETQYF. Together with reference TRBV5-4 and TRBJ2-5, the CDR3 gives the full variable domain: ETGVTQSPTHLIKTRGQQVTLRCSSQSGHNTVSWYQQALGQGPQFIFQYYREEENGRGNFPPRFSGLQFPNYSSELNVNALELDDSALYLCASSLDVGTGVETQYFGPGTRLLVL.

The rearrangement links TRBV29-1 to TRBJ1-2; 7 bases are a match to TRBD1. Germline V gives CDR1 SQVTM, CDR2 ANQGSEA. V shed 4 bases, J shed 2 bases, and the junction held 7 bases outside the gene matches. There are 14 residues in the CDR3. This CDR3 reads CSVGGQEVNYGYTF. CDR3 DNA sequence: TGCAGCGTTGGTGGACAGGAAGTCAACTATGGCTACACCTTC.

V usage is TRBV7-2 and J usage is TRBJ1-5; D unclear. The V end lost 1 base, the J end lost 10 bases, and 11 bases lay between the germline ends. Germline-derived CDR1 and CDR2 are SGHTA and FQGNSA. CDR3 size: 13 residues. Here the CDR3 DNA reads TGTGCCAGCAGCTTAGAGCCCATGGGCCCCCAGCATTTT. Translated, it gives CASSLEPMGPQHF.

The V and J genes are TRBV7-9 and TRBJ2-5; weak D call: TRBD2 (7 bases). Trimming removed 1 base from V and 3 bases from J, with 15 bases in between. Germline CDR1 and CDR2: SEHNR and FQNEAQ (reference sequence). The CDR3 runs to 16 residues. CDR3 sequence reads: CASSLGVGGREETQYF. The CDR3 nucleotides read TGTGCCAGCAGCTTAGGCGTGGGGGGGCGAGAAGAGACCCAGTACTTC. Full variable domain (rest looked up from reference TRBV7-9 and TRBJ2-5): DTGVSQNPRHKITKRGQNVTFRCDPISEHNRLYWYRQTLGQGPEFLTYFQNEAQLEKSRLLSDRFSAERPKGSFSTLEIQRTEQGDSAMYLCASSLGVGGREETQYFGPGTRLLVL.

This clone was seen only a few times. The chain joins TRBV10-3 to TRBJ1-5; tentatively, D is TRBD1 (5 bases). Trimming left V 0 bases short and J 8 bases short, with 17 bases between. The CDR3 loop spans 16 amino acids. CDR1 ENHRY and CDR2 SYGVKD come from the germline V gene. CDR3 loop: CAISESGKGPGEPQHF. The CDR3 DNA reads as TGTGCCATCAGTGAGTCGGGGAAGGGGCCCGGAGAGCCCCAGCATTTT.

This chain joins TRBV5-1 and TRBJ1-5; D may be TRBD1 (5 bases). Germline CDR1 SGHRS, CDR2 YFSETQ. The CDR3 is made up of 15 amino acids. V was trimmed by 0 bases and J by 0 bases, leaving 7 bases between them. The CDR3 protein is CASSLDQGSNQPQHF. CDR3 coding DNA: TGCGCCAGCAGCTTGGATCAGGGTAGCAATCAGCCCCAGCATTTT. Complete variable domain (other parts from reference TRBV5-1 and TRBJ1-5): KAGVTQTPRYLIKTRGQQVTLSCSPISGHRSVSWYQQTPGQGLQFLFEYFSETQRNKGNFPGRFSGRQFSNSRSEMNVSTLELGDSALYLCASSLDQGSNQPQHFGDGTRLSIL.

The J gene is TRBJ2-1, the V gene TRBV4-3, with 7 bases identical to TRBD1. CDR1 is LGHNA, CDR2 YSLEER, per germline. V lost 0 bases and J lost 5; bases outside the gene matches: 7. The CDR3 has 16 residues. The CDR3 sequence: CASSQDKWTGHNEQFF. The DNA of the CDR3 is TGCGCCAGCAGCCAAGATAAGTGGACAGGACACAATGAGCAGTTCTTC.

The chain carries TRBV7-3 and TRBJ2-7, with 11 positions matching TRBD2. Germline-derived CDR1 and CDR2 are SGHTA and FQGTGA. The CDR3 is made up of 14 amino acids. V lost 5 bases, J lost 3 bases, and 3 bases stayed unmatched. The CDR3 DNA reads TGTGCCAGCAGCGAAACTAGCGGGGGCTACGAGCAGTACTTC. Translation: CASSETSGGYEQYF.

The chain has TRBV4-1 and TRBJ2-5, with 7 nucleotides matching TRBD2. V lost 1 base and J lost 2; bases outside the gene matches: 4. The length of the CDR3 is 15 residues. Germline CDR1 and CDR2: MGHRA and YSYEKL. The CDR3 DNA follows: TGCGCCAGCAGCCAAGCGCGGGGGAGACAAGAGACCCAGTACTTC. It encodes CASSQARGRQETQYF.